The 22 T cell receptor beta chains below all came from one sample that was sequenced in a study of T cell repertoires in cytomegalovirus infection. TCRdb reprocessed the reads via MiXCR and lists one record per CDR3 protein. The repertoire includes about 340,000 distinct CDR3 sequences, 29% of them detected once, and around 20% sits in the top ten. Their antigens are not known. The starting material was cultured PBMCs, obtained from culture after CMV antigen stimulation. The receptors originated from a human donor in good health (CMV status not recorded). Some clones in this sample may be carry-over from other donors' samples.

The table lists this clonotype with a few counts. The chain has TRBV6-6 and TRBJ2-7, with 10 bases lining up with TRBD2. CDR1 is MNHNY, CDR2 SVGAGI, per germline (reference sequence). The CDR3 loop spans 15 amino acids. With V trimmed by 2 bases and J by 0 bases, 1 base remained unmatched. Here the CDR3 DNA reads TGTGCCAGCAGTTACGGGACTAGCGACTCCTACGAGCAGTACTTC. Encoded protein: CASSYGTSDSYEQYF.

The chain is built from TRBV14 and TRBJ1-2; D unresolved. Per the germline V gene, CDR1 is SGHDN and CDR2 is FVKESK. Trimming removed 1 base at V and 8 bases at J, with 11 bases between. The CDR3 spans 13 residues. This CDR3 is CASSQAPETGYTF. The DNA for the CDR3 is TGTGCCAGCAGCCAAGCCCCGGAGACAGGCTACACCTTC.

This chain joins TRBV19 and TRBJ1-1; 8 nucleotides align to TRBD1. Unmatched junction bases numbered 12, after V lost 5 bases and J lost 4 bases. Germline-derived CDR1 and CDR2 are LNHDA and SQIVND (reference sequence). CDR3 length equals 16 residues. The CDR3 spells CASSDWGRGLGTEAFF. CDR3 DNA: TGTGCCAGTAGTGACTGGGGCAGGGGGCTCGGCACTGAAGCTTTCTTT. Supplemented by reference TRBV19 and TRBJ1-1, the full variable domain reads DGGITQSPKYLFRKEGQNVTLSCEQNLNHDAMYWYRQDPGQGLRLIYYSQIVNDFQKGDIAEGYSVSREKKESFPLTVTSAQKNPTAFYLCASSDWGRGLGTEAFFGQGTRLTVV.

This clonotype was detected only a few times. The chain joins TRBV12-3 or TRBV12-4 to TRBJ2-7; the match to TRBD2 covers 10 bases. The J segment lost 6 bases and the V segment lost 7 bases, leaving 18 bases of the junction unmatched. CDR3 length: 17 amino acids. CDR3 residues: CASTQFPSGSGSPEQYF. Here the CDR3 DNA reads TGTGCCAGCACCCAATTCCCTAGCGGGAGCGGGAGTCCCGAGCAGTACTTC.

The J gene is TRBJ1-3, the V gene TRBV9, with D possibly TRBD1 on 6 matching bases. The V gene lost 4 bases and the J gene lost 4 bases, with 21 bases spanning the gap. The germline V gene encodes CDR1 SGDLS and CDR2 YYNGEE. The CDR3 has 17 amino acids. The CDR3 region has the DNA TGTGCCAGCAGCCCTGCCGGGGGCAGGGGAACGGGAAACACCATATATTTT. It codes for CASSPAGGRGTGNTIYF.

The chain recombines TRBV18 with TRBJ2-1; tentative D call: TRBD2 (6 bases). Judging by the DNA end, TRBJ2-7 fits better; the J call may be wrong. In germline, CDR1 is KGHSH, CDR2 LQKENI. The CDR3 covers 15 residues. CDR3 residues: CASSPPGLQKNEQYF. The CDR3 DNA follows: TGTGCCAGCTCACCGCCGGGACTCCAAAAGAATGAGCAGTACTTC.

This clonotype was detected only a few times. This sequence joins TRBV11-2 and TRBJ2-3, with D possibly matching TRBD2 (5 bases). Trimming took 2 bases from V and 1 from J, leaving 7 bases between them. This CDR3 contains 14 residues. Germline values: CDR1 SGHAT, CDR2 FQNNGV. DNA for the CDR3: TGTGCCAGCAGCTTATTTAGCGGCACAGATACGCAGTATTTT. Translation gives CASSLFSGTDTQYF. Full variable domain (missing parts from reference TRBV11-2 and TRBJ2-3): EAGVAQSPRYKIIEKRQSVAFWCNPISGHATLYWYQQILGQGPKLLIQFQNNGVVDDSQLPKDRFSAERLKGVDSTLKIQPAKLEDSAVYLCASSLFSGTDTQYFGPGTRLTVL.

The gene calls are TRBV19 and TRBJ2-2; D uncertain. The CDR3 is 12 residues long. V dropped 7 bases and J dropped 2 bases, with 5 bases sitting between them. Germline assignment: CDR1 LNHDA and CDR2 SQIVND (reference sequence). Here the CDR3 DNA reads TGTGCCAGTATGGTAAACACCGGGGAGCTGTTTTTT. Translation: CASMVNTGELFF.

In this sample, this clonotype turned up a few times. The CDR3 is CASSIPGFGQPQHF. Here the CDR3 DNA reads TGTGCCAGTAGTATACCAGGGTTCGGTCAGCCCCAGCATTTT. This chain links TRBV19 with TRBJ1-5, with D perhaps TRBD1 (5 bases). The CDR3 loop spans 14 amino acids. V lost 2 bases, J lost 6 bases, and 11 bases lay in between. Germline-derived CDR1 and CDR2 are LNHDA and SQIVND (reference sequence).

The chain employs TRBV20-1 and TRBJ2-3; possible D gene TRBD1, 6 bases. V was cut by 0 bases and J by 3 bases, with 16 bases left in between. CDR1 and CDR2 from the germline V gene are DFQATT and SNEGSKA (reference sequence). This CDR3 has 16 amino acids. The CDR3 coding sequence is TGCAGTGCTAGAGATCGGCGGCAGGGGAATACAGATACGCAGTATTTT. This sequence encodes CSARDRRQGNTDTQYF.

This clonotype was found a few times. This chain connects TRBV12-3 or TRBV12-4 to TRBJ2-1, with D tentatively TRBD1 (6 bases). The CDR3 has 15 amino acids. Trimming stripped 4 bases from V and 6 bases from J, with 16 bases between. Here the CDR3 reads CASSSRGSGSNEQFF. In DNA, the CDR3 is TGTGCCAGCAGTTCAAGGGGGTCAGGGTCCAATGAGCAGTTCTTC.

This clonotype was seen a handful of times. The rearrangement uses TRBV5-6 and TRBJ1-4, with a weak D call TRBD1 (6 bases). V was cut by 4 bases and J by 8 bases, with 18 bases left in between. The germline V gene encodes CDR1 SGHDT and CDR2 YYEEEE. This CDR3 contains 15 residues. The CDR3 DNA is TGTGCCAGCAGCGGCCTAACAGGGTACGGAGAAAAACTGTTTTTT. Its protein is CASSGLTGYGEKLFF.

Points on this clonotype: Since the CDR3 does not end with the conserved phenylalanine or tryptophan, this likely comes from a read error. The chain recombines TRBV7-9 with TRBJ2-1; 11 bases map to TRBD2. The CDR3 is made up of 16 amino acids. The germline V gene has CDR1 SEHNR and CDR2 FQNEAQ (reference sequence). Losses at the gene ends were 5 bases for V and 9 bases for J; bases not matched to a gene: 12. The DNA for the CDR3 is TGTGCCAGCAGCACGCAATCCGGGACTAGCGGCAGTGAGCAGTTCTTA. Translation gives CASSTQSGTSGSEQFL.

V and J are TRBV6-6 and TRBJ2-7, with TRBD2 matching 13 bases. CDR1 and CDR2 from the germline V gene are MNHNY and SVGAGI (reference sequence). This CDR3 comprises 15 residues. V shed 7 bases, J shed 2 bases, and the junction held 5 bases outside the gene matches. CDR3 DNA: TGTGCCAGCACCGACGGACTAGCGGGAGCCTACGAGCAGTACTTC. Protein product: CASTDGLAGAYEQYF.

This clonotype was recorded only once. The chain couples TRBV29-1 to TRBJ1-2; 7 bases are shared with TRBD1. Germline V gene sequence: CDR1 SQVTM, CDR2 ANQGSEA. J lost 6 bases, V lost 6 bases, and 4 bases had no gene match. The CDR3 loop spans 11 amino acids. Here the CDR3 reads CSVWDSHGYTF. DNA for the CDR3: TGCAGCGTCTGGGACAGTCATGGCTACACCTTC. The full variable domain, in which reference TRBV29-1 and TRBJ1-2 provide the parts outside the CDR3, is SAVISQKPSRDICQRGTSLTIQCQVDSQVTMMFWYRQQPGQSLTLIATANQGSEATYESGFVIDKFPISRPNLTFSTLTVSNMSPEDSSIYLCSVWDSHGYTFGSGTRLTVV.

The V gene is TRBV7-8, the J gene TRBJ2-7; TRBD2 agrees at 7 bases. The junction had 5 bases not matched to a gene; V was cut back by 3 bases and J by 3 bases. The germline V gene has CDR1 SGHVS and CDR2 FQNEAQ. This CDR3 contains 14 residues. This CDR3 is CASSLGEGLYEQYF. For the CDR3, the DNA is TGTGCCAGCAGCTTGGGGGAGGGCCTCTACGAGCAGTACTTC. The full variable domain, in which reference TRBV7-8 and TRBJ2-7 provide the parts outside the CDR3, is GAGVSQSPRYKVAKRGQDVALRCDPISGHVSLFWYQQALGQGPEFLTYFQNEAQLDKSGLPSDRFFAERPEGSVSTLKIQRTQQEDSAVYLCASSLGEGLYEQYFGPGTRLTVT.

This chain uses TRBV11-2 with TRBJ2-2, with D tentatively TRBD1 (6 bases). The CDR3 extends over 14 amino acids. CDR1 is SGHAT and CDR2 is FQNNGV in the germline V gene. V dropped 5 bases and J dropped 7 bases, with 14 bases sitting between them. This CDR3 reads CASSALTGHGELFF. CDR3 bases: TGTGCCAGCAGCGCTCTGACAGGTCACGGGGAGCTGTTTTTT. The full variable domain, its missing parts supplied by reference TRBV11-2 and TRBJ2-2, is EAGVAQSPRYKIIEKRQSVAFWCNPISGHATLYWYQQILGQGPKLLIQFQNNGVVDDSQLPKDRFSAERLKGVDSTLKIQPAKLEDSAVYLCASSALTGHGELFFGEGSRLTVL.

The CDR3 here is CASSWGQGRGGANVLTF. The CDR3 bases are TGTGCCAGCAGCTGGGGACAGGGTAGGGGTGGGGCCAACGTCCTGACTTTC. V usage is TRBV5-5 and J usage is TRBJ2-6; TRBD1 matches at 9 bases. The germline V gene encodes CDR1 SGHKS and CDR2 YYEKEE (reference sequence). CDR3 size: 17 residues. V shed 3 bases and J 3 bases; nucleotides not matched to a gene: 7. Variable domain in full (rest from reference TRBV5-5 and TRBJ2-6): DAGVTQSPTHLIKTRGQQVTLRCSPISGHKSVSWYQQVLGQGPQFIFQYYEKEERGRGNFPDRFSARQFPNYSSELNVNALLLGDSALYLCASSWGQGRGGANVLTFGAGSRLTVL.

This chain links TRBV6-1 with TRBJ2-1; TRBD2 matches at 10 bases. The CDR3 runs 15 residues. Germline loops: CDR1 MNHNS, CDR2 SASEGT. After removal of 5 bases from V and 4 bases from J, the junction contained 5 bases not matched to a gene. CDR3 sequence: CASSQASGGYNEQFF. In DNA, the CDR3 is TGTGCCAGCAGTCAGGCTAGCGGGGGATACAATGAGCAGTTCTTC.

This clonotype showed up just a few times. This chain connects TRBV7-9 to TRBJ2-3; tentative D call: TRBD2 (5 bases). Germline-derived CDR1 and CDR2 are SEHNR and FQNEAQ (reference sequence). The CDR3 sequence is 14 residues long. The V gene lost 1 base and the J gene lost 5 bases, with 10 bases spanning the gap. The CDR3 protein is CASSLGGSRDTQYF. DNA of the CDR3: TGTGCCAGCAGCTTAGGAGGGAGTAGAGATACGCAGTATTTT.

This clonotype was seen ten or more times. The chain has TRBV27 and TRBJ2-5; a weak D match, TRBD1 (6 bases). The length of the CDR3 is 14 residues. Germline-derived CDR1 and CDR2 are MNHEY and SMNVEV (reference sequence). Trimming took 5 bases from V and 5 from J, leaving 15 bases between them. The CDR3 DNA sequence: TGTGCCAGCAGTCCCTACAGGGCTGGGGAGACCCAGTACTTC. Encoded protein: CASSPYRAGETQYF.

This clonotype has more than one count but fewer than ten. Relative to the germline gene, one junction end is altered; a read error may explain this. The chain is built from TRBV10-3 and TRBJ2-7; a possible D gene is TRBD1 (8 bases). The germline V gene encodes CDR1 ENHRY and CDR2 SYGVKD. This CDR3 is built from 14 residues. CDR3 nucleotides: TGTGCCATCAGCGAGCGGGACAGGTCCTTCGAGCAGTACTTC. This translates into CAISERDRSFEQYF.